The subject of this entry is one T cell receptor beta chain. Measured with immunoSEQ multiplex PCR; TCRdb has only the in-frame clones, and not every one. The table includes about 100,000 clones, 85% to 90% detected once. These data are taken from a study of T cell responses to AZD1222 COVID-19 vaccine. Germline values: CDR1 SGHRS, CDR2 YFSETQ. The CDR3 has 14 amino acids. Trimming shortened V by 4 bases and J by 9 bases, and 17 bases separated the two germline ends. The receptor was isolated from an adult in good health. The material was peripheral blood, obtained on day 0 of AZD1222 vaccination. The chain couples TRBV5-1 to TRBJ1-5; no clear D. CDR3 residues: CASSLSSGGGPQHF. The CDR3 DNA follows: TGCGCCAGCAGCCTGAGCTCAGGCGGCGGGCCCCAGCATTTT.